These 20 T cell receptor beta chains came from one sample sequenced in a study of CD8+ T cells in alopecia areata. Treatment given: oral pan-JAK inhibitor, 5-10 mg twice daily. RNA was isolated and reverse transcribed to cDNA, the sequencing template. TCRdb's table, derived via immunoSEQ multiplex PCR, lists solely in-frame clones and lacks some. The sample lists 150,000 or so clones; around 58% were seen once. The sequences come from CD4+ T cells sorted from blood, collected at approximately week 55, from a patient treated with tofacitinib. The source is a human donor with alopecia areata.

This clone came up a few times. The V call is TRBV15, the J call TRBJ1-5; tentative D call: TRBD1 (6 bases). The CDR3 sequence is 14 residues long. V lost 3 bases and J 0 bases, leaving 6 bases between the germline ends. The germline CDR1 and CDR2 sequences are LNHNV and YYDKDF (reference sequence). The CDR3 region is CATSRTGSNQPQHF. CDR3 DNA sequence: TGTGCCACCAGCAGGACAGGTAGCAATCAGCCCCAGCATTTT.

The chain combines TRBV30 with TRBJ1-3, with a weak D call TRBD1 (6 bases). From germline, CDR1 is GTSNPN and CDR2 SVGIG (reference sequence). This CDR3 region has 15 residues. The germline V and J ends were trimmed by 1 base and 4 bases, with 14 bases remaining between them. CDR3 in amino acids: CAWSDTGWKGNTIYF. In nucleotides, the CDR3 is TGTGCCTGGAGTGACACAGGGTGGAAGGGAAACACCATATATTTT. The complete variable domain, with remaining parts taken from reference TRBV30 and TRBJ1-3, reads SQTIHQWPATLVQPVGSPLSLECTVEGTSNPNLYWYRQAAGRGLQLLFYSVGIGQISSEVPQNLSASRPQDRQFILSSKKLLLSDSGFYLCAWSDTGWKGNTIYFGEGSWLTVV.

CDR3 nucleotides: TGTGCCAGCAGCTTCGGCAGGGGAGTCTATGGCTACACCTTC. Encoded protein: CASSFGRGVYGYTF. The rearrangement links TRBV5-4 to TRBJ1-2; possibly TRBD1 for D (6 bases). Germline CDR1 SGHNT, CDR2 YYREEE (reference sequence). CDR3 size: 14 residues. V was pared by 2 bases and J by 4 bases, with 12 bases between.

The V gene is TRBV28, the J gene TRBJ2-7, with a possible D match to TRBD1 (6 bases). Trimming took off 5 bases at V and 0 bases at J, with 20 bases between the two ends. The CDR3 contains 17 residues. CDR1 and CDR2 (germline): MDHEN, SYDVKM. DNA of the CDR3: TGTGCCAGCAGTCGCCCGCTTCTAAAGGACAGCTCCTACGAGCAGTACTTC. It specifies CASSRPLLKDSSYEQYF.

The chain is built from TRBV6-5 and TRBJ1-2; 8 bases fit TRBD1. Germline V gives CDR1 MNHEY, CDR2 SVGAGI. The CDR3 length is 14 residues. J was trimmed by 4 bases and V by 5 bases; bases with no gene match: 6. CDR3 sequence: CASSVQGASYGYTF. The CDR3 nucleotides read TGTGCCAGCAGTGTTCAGGGGGCAAGCTATGGCTACACCTTC.

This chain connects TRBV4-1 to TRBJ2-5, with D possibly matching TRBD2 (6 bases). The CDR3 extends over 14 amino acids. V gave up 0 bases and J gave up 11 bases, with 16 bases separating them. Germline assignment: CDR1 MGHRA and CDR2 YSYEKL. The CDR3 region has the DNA TGCGCCAGCAGCCAAGAGGCTGGGGGAAGCGGGCAGTACTTC. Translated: CASSQEAGGSGQYF.

The chain's CDR3 is CAISSPQGTSGSETQYF. CDR3 nucleotides: TGTGCCATCAGTTCGCCACAGGGCACTAGCGGCTCGGAGACCCAGTACTTC. The chain has TRBV10-3 and TRBJ2-5; 8 bases fit TRBD2. The CDR3 sequence is 17 residues long. CDR1 is ENHRY, CDR2 SYGVKD, per germline. V dropped 5 bases and J dropped 5; count of bases not matched to a gene: 16.

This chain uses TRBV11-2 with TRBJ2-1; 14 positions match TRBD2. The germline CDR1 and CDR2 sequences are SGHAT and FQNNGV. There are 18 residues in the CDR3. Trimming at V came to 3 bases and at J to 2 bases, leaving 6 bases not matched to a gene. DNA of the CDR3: TGTGCCAGCAGCTTGACTAGCGGGGGGGTCCTTCCCTACAATGAGCAGTTCTTC. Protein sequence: CASSLTSGGVLPYNEQFF.

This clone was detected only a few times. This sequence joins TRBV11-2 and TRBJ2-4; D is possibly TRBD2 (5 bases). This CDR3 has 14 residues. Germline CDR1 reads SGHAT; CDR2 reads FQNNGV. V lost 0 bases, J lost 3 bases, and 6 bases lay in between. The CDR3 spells CASSLESGKNIQYF. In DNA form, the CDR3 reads TGTGCCAGCAGCTTAGAAAGCGGCAAAAACATTCAGTACTTC.

The CDR3: CASTKGMREKLFF. CDR3 DNA: TGTGCCAGCACGAAGGGAATGAGAGAAAAACTGTTTTTT. The V call is TRBV2, the J call TRBJ1-4; D unresolved. CDR3 size: 13 residues. The germline V gene encodes CDR1 SNHLY and CDR2 FYNNEI. Trimming stripped 7 bases from V and 8 bases from J, with 14 bases between.

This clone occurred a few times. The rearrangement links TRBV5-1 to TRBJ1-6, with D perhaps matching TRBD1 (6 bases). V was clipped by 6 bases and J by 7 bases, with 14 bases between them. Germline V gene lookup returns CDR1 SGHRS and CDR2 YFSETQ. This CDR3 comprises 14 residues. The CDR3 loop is CASKSGGQNSPLHF. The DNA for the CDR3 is TGCGCCAGCAAATCGGGTGGACAGAATTCACCCCTCCACTTT.

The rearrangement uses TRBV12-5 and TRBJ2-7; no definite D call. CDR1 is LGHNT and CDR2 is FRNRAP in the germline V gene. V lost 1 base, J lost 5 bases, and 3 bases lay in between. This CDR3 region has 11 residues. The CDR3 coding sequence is TGTGCTAGTGGTTTGGAGGACGAGCAGTACTTC. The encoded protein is CASGLEDEQYF.

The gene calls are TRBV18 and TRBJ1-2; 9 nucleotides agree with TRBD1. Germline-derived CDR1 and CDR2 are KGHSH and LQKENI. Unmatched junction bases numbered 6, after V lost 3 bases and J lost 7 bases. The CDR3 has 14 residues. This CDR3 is CASSPPGQGSGYTF. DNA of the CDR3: TGTGCCAGCTCACCGCCGGGACAGGGAAGTGGCTACACCTTC.

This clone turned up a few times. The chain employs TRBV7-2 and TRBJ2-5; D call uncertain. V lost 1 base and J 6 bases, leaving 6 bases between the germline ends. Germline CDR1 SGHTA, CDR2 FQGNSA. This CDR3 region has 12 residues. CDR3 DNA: TGTGCCAGCAGCTTAGGATATAAGACCCAGTACTTC. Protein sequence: CASSLGYKTQYF.

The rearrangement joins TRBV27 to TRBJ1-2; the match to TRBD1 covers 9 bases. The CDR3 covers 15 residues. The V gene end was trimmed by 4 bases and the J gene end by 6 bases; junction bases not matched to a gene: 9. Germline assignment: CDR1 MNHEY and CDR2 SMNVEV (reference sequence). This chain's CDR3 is CASSSTGTGSDGYTF. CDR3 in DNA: TGTGCCAGCAGTTCCACCGGGACAGGGTCCGATGGCTACACCTTC.

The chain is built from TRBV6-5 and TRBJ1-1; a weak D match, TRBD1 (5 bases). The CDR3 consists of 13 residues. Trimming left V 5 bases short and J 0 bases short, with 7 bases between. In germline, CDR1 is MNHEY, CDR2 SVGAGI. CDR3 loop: CASSEGVNTEAFF. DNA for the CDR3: TGTGCCAGCAGTGAAGGGGTGAACACTGAAGCTTTCTTT.

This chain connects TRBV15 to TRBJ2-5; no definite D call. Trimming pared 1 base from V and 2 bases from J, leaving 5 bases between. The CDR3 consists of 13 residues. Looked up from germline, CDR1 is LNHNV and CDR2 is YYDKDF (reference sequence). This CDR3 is CATSRGAQETQYF. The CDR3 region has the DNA TGTGCCACCAGCAGAGGGGCTCAAGAGACCCAGTACTTC. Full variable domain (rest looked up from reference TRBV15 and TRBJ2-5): DAMVIQNPRYQVTQFGKPVTLSCSQTLNHNVMYWYQQKSSQAPKLLFHYYDKDFNNEADTPDNFQSRRPNTSFCFLDIRSPGLGDTAMYLCATSRGAQETQYFGPGTRLLVL.

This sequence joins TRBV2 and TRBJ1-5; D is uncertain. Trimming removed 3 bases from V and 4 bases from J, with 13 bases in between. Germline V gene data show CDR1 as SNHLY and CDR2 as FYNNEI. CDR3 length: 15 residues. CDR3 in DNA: TGTGCCAGCAGTGACCAGCGGTGGGTGAATCAGCCCCAGCATTTT. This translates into CASSDQRWVNQPQHF.

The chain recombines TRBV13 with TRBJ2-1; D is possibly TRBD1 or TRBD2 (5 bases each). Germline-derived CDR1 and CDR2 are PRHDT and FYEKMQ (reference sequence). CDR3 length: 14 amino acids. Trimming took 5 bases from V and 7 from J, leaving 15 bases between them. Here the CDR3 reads CASSRDPVMNEQFF. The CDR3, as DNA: TGTGCCAGCAGCCGGGACCCCGTCATGAATGAGCAGTTCTTC.

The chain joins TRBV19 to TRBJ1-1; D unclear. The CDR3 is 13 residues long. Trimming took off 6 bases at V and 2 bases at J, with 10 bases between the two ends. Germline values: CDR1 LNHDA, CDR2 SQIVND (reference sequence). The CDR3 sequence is CASRTGLNTEAFF. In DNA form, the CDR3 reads TGTGCCAGTAGGACGGGCCTTAACACTGAAGCTTTCTTT.